The 28 T cell receptor beta chains below all came from one sample that was sequenced in a study of neurological immune-mediated disorders. One entry per CDR3 protein results from TCRdb running MiXCR on the 5' RACE reads. The sample shows tens of thousands of distinct CDR3 sequences, 4.5% to 6.5% of them seen only once. Sequencing was carried out using PBMCs. The receptor source for this set is a woman under 40 with multiple sclerosis.

This clonotype was picked up many times. The CDR3 nucleotides read TGTGCCAGCAGCTTAGGAGGGACAGGGGAAGAGACCCAGTACTTC. Protein sequence: CASSLGGTGEETQYF. This rearrangement joins TRBV7-7 to TRBJ2-5; TRBD1 matches 10 bases. CDR1 is SSHAT and CDR2 is FNYEAQ in the germline V gene (reference sequence). With 1 base clipped from V and 3 bases from J, the junction kept 2 bases outside the gene matches. The CDR3 totals 15 residues.

This clonotype showed up many times. The chain combines TRBV7-9 with TRBJ1-2; 9 bases align to TRBD1. The CDR3 has 14 amino acids. V shed 3 bases, J shed 10 bases, and the junction held 9 bases outside the gene matches. Germline V gene lookup returns CDR1 SEHNR and CDR2 FQNEAQ (reference sequence). CDR3 region: CASSFSRDRVDYTF. The CDR3 DNA reads TGTGCCAGCAGCTTTTCCCGGGACAGGGTCGACTACACCTTC.

This clonotype was counted only a few times. The chain combines TRBV18 with TRBJ2-3; D may be TRBD2 (6 bases). The germline V gene has CDR1 KGHSH and CDR2 LQKENI. The CDR3 runs 18 residues. The V end lost 3 bases, the J end lost 2 bases, and 21 bases lay between the germline ends. The CDR3 is CASSPPRAPGGITDTQYF. The CDR3 DNA is TGTGCCAGCTCACCCCCCCGGGCCCCGGGCGGGATCACAGATACGCAGTATTTT.

This clonotype has a count of ten or more. The chain uses TRBV12-3 or TRBV12-4 and TRBJ1-1, with 9 bases identical to TRBD1. The CDR3 contains 12 residues. The junction had 1 base not matched to a gene; V was cut back by 6 bases and J by 5 bases. The CDR3 region is CASRGTGTEAFF. In DNA form, the CDR3 reads TGTGCCAGCAGAGGGACAGGGACTGAAGCTTTCTTT.

This clonotype has at least ten counts. The chain links TRBV12-3 or TRBV12-4 to TRBJ1-5; TRBD1 aligns across 10 bases. V dropped 3 bases and J dropped 6; count of bases not matched to a gene: 5. The CDR3 length is 15 residues. This chain's CDR3 is CASSLTGGASQPQHF. CDR3 in DNA: TGTGCCAGCAGTTTGACAGGGGGCGCGAGTCAGCCCCAGCATTTT.

This clonotype was seen repeatedly, ten times or more. The genes are TRBV5-6 and TRBJ2-5; D is undetermined. Germline V CDR1 and CDR2: SGHDT, YYEEEE. CDR3 length: 12 amino acids. The V end was cut by 0 bases, the J end by 5 bases, with 5 bases between. CDR3 sequence reads: CASSLDWETQYF. The CDR3 DNA sequence: TGTGCCAGCAGCTTGGATTGGGAGACCCAGTACTTC.

Many counts were recorded for this clonotype. The chain uses TRBV14 and TRBJ2-5, with D hard to call. Germline lookup yields CDR1 SGHDN and CDR2 FVKESK. V was pared by 0 bases and J by 4 bases, with 18 bases between. This CDR3 has 17 amino acids. Here the CDR3 reads CASSQDFNGGPSETQYF. The CDR3 DNA sequence: TGTGCCAGCAGCCAAGATTTCAACGGTGGCCCGTCAGAGACCCAGTACTTC.

This clonotype has ten or more counts. V is TRBV3-1 and J is TRBJ1-5; D not certain. This CDR3 contains 16 residues. Trimming cost V 4 bases and J 1 base, with 14 bases left between them. CDR1 is LGHDT, CDR2 YNNKEL, per germline (reference sequence). The CDR3 DNA reads as TGTGCCAGCAGCCCGAGTTTGGCGGGGAGCAATCAGCCCCAGCATTTT. Protein product: CASSPSLAGSNQPQHF.

This clonotype was seen repeatedly, ten times or more. The chain carries TRBV6-1 and TRBJ2-4; 7 positions match TRBD2. The CDR3 loop spans 14 amino acids. From germline, CDR1 is MNHNS and CDR2 SASEGT. With 1 base clipped from V and 3 bases from J, the junction kept 0 bases outside the gene matches. The CDR3 region has the DNA TGTGCCAGCAGTGAAGGCGGGAGCAAAAACATTCAGTACTTC. Amino acids: CASSEGGSKNIQYF.

This clonotype was found many times. The genes are TRBV12-3 or TRBV12-4 and TRBJ1-6; TRBD1 matches 8 bases. After removal of 6 bases from V and 9 bases from J, the junction contained 7 bases not matched to a gene. The CDR3 is 14 amino acids. The CDR3 sequence: CASSQTGGGSPLHF. CDR3 in DNA: TGTGCCAGCAGCCAAACAGGGGGTGGTTCACCCCTCCACTTT.

This clonotype was detected ten times or more. This chain uses TRBV5-1 with TRBJ2-2, with a weak D call TRBD1 (5 bases). This CDR3 is built from 16 residues. Germline CDR1 reads SGHRS; CDR2 reads YFSETQ. Trimming removed 3 bases at V and 0 bases at J, with 12 bases between. The CDR3 loop is CASSSEQATNTGELFF. The CDR3 bases are TGCGCCAGCAGCTCGGAACAGGCCACGAACACCGGGGAGCTGTTTTTT.

To note about this clonotype: This sequence may be a read error, since a much larger clone differs from it by one base. The rearrangement uses TRBV10-3 and TRBJ2-5; 8 bases line up with TRBD1. Germline CDR1 reads ENHRY; CDR2 reads SYGVKD. There are 14 residues in the CDR3. CDR3 in amino acids: CAISPGQGGENQYF. DNA for the CDR3: TGTGCCATCAGCCCCGGACAGGGTGGTGAGAACCAGTACTTC.

This clonotype was observed at least ten times. The chain is built from TRBV5-1 and TRBJ1-2, with 8 bases aligning to TRBD1. Germline CDR1 and CDR2: SGHRS and YFSETQ. Trimming at V came to 0 bases and at J to 8 bases, leaving 12 bases not matched to a gene. The CDR3 extends over 16 amino acids. CDR3 sequence: CASSLVSGGILGGYTF. The CDR3 DNA reads TGCGCCAGCAGCTTGGTGTCAGGGGGCATATTAGGCGGCTACACCTTC.

This clonotype has more than one count but fewer than ten. A much more abundant neighbour one base away suggests this may be a read error. The chain recombines TRBV20-1 with TRBJ1-2, with 8 bases fitting TRBD1. This CDR3 region has 14 residues. Germline CDR1 and CDR2: DFQATT and SNEGSKA (reference sequence). CDR3 coding DNA: TGCAATGCTAGAGATCCAGGGGGCTCTGGTGGCTACACCTTC. It encodes CNARDPGGSGGYTF.

This clonotype was seen ten or more times. V is TRBV28 and J is TRBJ1-1; perhaps TRBD1 as D (6 bases). The CDR3 runs 15 residues. V lost 4 bases to trimming and J lost 5 bases, with 17 bases between them. Germline CDR1 reads MDHEN; CDR2 reads SYDVKM. CDR3 bases: TGTGCCAGCAGTTACCCGGGGGGGGCGCTGACTGAAGCTTTCTTT. Its protein product is CASSYPGGALTEAFF.

This clonotype was found many times. The chain links TRBV4-2 to TRBJ2-5; perhaps TRBD2 as D (7 bases). Trimming took off 1 base at V and 2 bases at J, with 14 bases between the two ends. Germline V gene data show CDR1 as LGHNA and CDR2 as YNFKEQ. This CDR3 has 16 residues. The CDR3 bases are TGTGCCAGCAGCCAAGGCGGGGGCGTAAAACAAGAGACCCAGTACTTC. The encoded protein is CASSQGGGVKQETQYF.

This clonotype was recorded at least ten times. The genes are TRBV12-3 or TRBV12-4 and TRBJ1-5; TRBD1 matches at 8 bases. The CDR3 totals 14 residues. V trimming: 7 bases; J trimming: 3 bases; junction bases outside the gene matches: 5. The CDR3: CASKPDRVNQPQHF. CDR3 DNA: TGTGCCAGCAAACCGGACAGGGTCAATCAGCCCCAGCATTTT.

The chain combines TRBV5-1 with TRBJ2-6; 8 bases line up with TRBD2. CDR1 is SGHRS and CDR2 is YFSETQ in the germline V gene. Trimming at V came to 4 bases and at J to 2 bases, leaving 2 bases not matched to a gene. This CDR3 contains 15 residues. This chain's CDR3 is CASSPGGTGANVLTF. The CDR3 DNA reads as TGCGCCAGCAGCCCGGGAGGGACTGGGGCCAACGTCCTGACTTTC.

This clonotype was counted many times. The chain joins TRBV5-1 to TRBJ2-3; a weak D match, TRBD2 (7 bases). Germline V gene lookup returns CDR1 SGHRS and CDR2 YFSETQ. The CDR3 has 16 residues. V lost 5 bases and J lost 4, with 20 bases in between. The CDR3 sequence: CASRNGGGHRSDTQYF. The CDR3 nucleotides are TGCGCCAGCAGGAATGGCGGGGGACATCGGTCAGATACGCAGTATTTT. The full variable domain, completed using reference TRBV5-1 and TRBJ2-3, is KAGVTQTPRYLIKTRGQQVTLSCSPISGHRSVSWYQQTPGQGLQFLFEYFSETQRNKGNFPGRFSGRQFSNSRSEMNVSTLELGDSALYLCASRNGGGHRSDTQYFGPGTRLTVL.

This clonotype was observed at least ten times. The chain employs TRBV7-3 and TRBJ2-5; D is uncertain. V dropped 2 bases and J dropped 2 bases, with 9 bases sitting between them. CDR1 and CDR2 (germline): SGHTA, FQGTGA. The CDR3 runs to 14 residues. The CDR3, as DNA: TGTGCCAGCAGCTTAGCGTCCTCACAAGAGACCCAGTACTTC. It translates to CASSLASSQETQYF.

About this clonotype itself: One junction end does not reproduce the germline sequence, and a read error may be involved. This chain uses TRBV5-1 with TRBJ2-5, with D uncertain. This CDR3 region has 14 residues. The germline CDR1 and CDR2 sequences are SGHRS and YFSETQ. The CDR3 sequence is CASSFGGPPENQYF. For the CDR3, the DNA is TGTGCCAGCAGCTTCGGTGGGCCCCCGGAGAACCAGTACTTC.

In this sample, this clonotype turned up many times. The V gene is TRBV11-2, the J gene TRBJ1-1, with a tentative D call TRBD1 (5 bases). The CDR3 is made up of 14 amino acids. Trimming pared 0 bases from V and 1 base from J, leaving 6 bases between. Germline CDR1 is SGHAT and CDR2 is FQNNGV. The DNA for the CDR3 is TGTGCCAGCAGCTTAGATACAGGGAACACTGAAGCTTTCTTT. Its protein is CASSLDTGNTEAFF.

This clonotype came up many times. The V gene is TRBV5-1, the J gene TRBJ2-7; 7 bases fit TRBD2. V shed 4 bases and J 5 bases; nucleotides not matched to a gene: 9. This CDR3 comprises 14 residues. The germline V gene encodes CDR1 SGHRS and CDR2 YFSETQ. CDR3 sequence: CASSPGVTSNEQYV. In DNA, the CDR3 is TGCGCCAGCAGCCCGGGAGTGACTAGCAACGAGCAGTACGTC.

This clonotype was observed a handful of times. This chain links TRBV20-1 with TRBJ2-4; 10 nucleotides line up with TRBD1. V lost 0 bases and J lost 6; bases outside the gene matches: 8. Germline values: CDR1 DFQATT, CDR2 SNEGSKA (reference sequence). The CDR3 is 16 residues long. CDR3 sequence (DNA): TGCAGTGCTAGAGATGAAGACAGGGGGCACAGAAACATTCAGTACTTC. Residues: CSARDEDRGHRNIQYF.

This clonotype occurred many times. V and J are TRBV7-9 and TRBJ1-3, with a possible D match to TRBD1 (5 bases). CDR1 SEHNR and CDR2 FQNEAQ come from the germline V gene (reference sequence). This CDR3 spans 15 amino acids. Trimming took 4 bases from V and 0 from J, leaving 10 bases between them. The CDR3 loop reads CASSWAGTSGNTIYF. The CDR3 nucleotides read TGTGCCAGCAGCTGGGCGGGGACCTCTGGAAACACCATATATTTT.

This clonotype turned up a few times. For the CDR3, the DNA is TGCGCCAGCAGCGCAGGACTAGGTCCGGGAGAGGATACGCAGTATTTT. It translates to CASSAGLGPGEDTQYF. The genes are TRBV5-1 and TRBJ2-3; 7 nucleotides agree with TRBD2. Germline V gene lookup returns CDR1 SGHRS and CDR2 YFSETQ. Losses at the gene ends were 4 bases for V and 6 bases for J; bases not matched to a gene: 14. CDR3 length equals 16 residues.

This clonotype has at least ten counts. Sequence at one end of the junction differs from germline and may be a read error. V and J are TRBV5-5 and TRBJ1-2; possible D gene TRBD1, 5 bases. This CDR3 has 17 residues. Germline lookup yields CDR1 SGHKS and CDR2 YYEKEE (reference sequence). The CDR3: CANSLDDFWGNHYGYTF. As DNA, the CDR3 is TGTGCCAACAGCTTGGACGACTTCTGGGGGAACCACTATGGCTACACCTTC.

The table lists this clonotype with many counts. The genes are TRBV5-6 and TRBJ2-7; 7 bases match TRBD1. This CDR3 is 14 amino acids long. Trimming removed 2 bases from V and 2 bases from J; junction bases left unmatched: 4. Germline CDR1 SGHDT, CDR2 YYEEEE. Here the CDR3 reads CASSLKRGPYEQYV. The DNA for the CDR3 is TGTGCCAGCAGCTTAAAGAGGGGGCCCTACGAGCAGTACGTC.